This T cell receptor beta chain stems from a study of cytomegalovirus exposure and HLA in healthy donors. Study-wide context: Early released data had tens of millions of unique TCRs, all coming from HLA-typed donors. Study results and limitations: With later analysis, a missense DCLRE1C variant became linked to TCR beta V- and J-gene trimming. Earlier findings revealed that most TCR beta V segments proved productive either about 87% or about 30% of the time.

60 Vbeta and 13 Jbeta primers were used in PCR. Method: immunoSEQ multiplex PCR; TCRdb's copy keeps in-frame clones and lacks some. The sample holds about 250,000 clones; nearly 95% are singletons and the top ten take 1.5% to 2%. The V and J ends lost 0 bases and 3 bases, in that order; junction bases with no gene match: 6. The germline V gene has CDR1 SGHRS and CDR2 YFSETQ. The CDR3 contains 16 residues. Remarks on this clone: What it binds is unknown.

The receptor was isolated from a girl aged 2-10 years in good health and CMV-seronegative. Sequenced sample: PBMCs. This chain uses TRBV5-1 with TRBJ2-7; 10 nucleotides align to TRBD2. Here the CDR3 DNA reads TGCGCCAGCAGCTTGGAGGCTAGCGGGAGTGTCTACGAGCAGTACTTC. Encoded protein: CASSLEASGSVYEQYF.